Listed here is a single T cell receptor (beta chain). It lacks a known antigen. No much larger clone is present one base from it, and per-base qualities are unavailable. The library was prepared using 5' RACE. Sequencing instrument: Illumina HiSeq 2500. A second PCR of about 6 to 11 cycles was performed with a sample-barcoded 5' primer and a J-beta primer mix. Each TCR beta cDNA molecule received a unique molecular identifier from a template-switch 5' adaptor carrying 12 random nucleotides. Each sample yielded at least 2.5 million CDR3-containing paired-end reads. First-strand cDNA synthesis was performed from all RNA using the Mint cDNA synthesis kit, with priming by a TRBC-specific oligonucleotide. All cDNA was treated with uracil-DNA glycosylase and then went through a first 18-cycle PCR with the universal primers M1SS and BC2_uni_R. On the authors' methods: For normalization, 1 million high-quality reads were randomly selected from each sample, with every read carrying a distinct molecular identifier. Reads sharing molecular identifiers were discarded rather than binned into consensus sequences. CDR3 identification, clonotype clustering and error correction used MiTCR with a Q25 quality threshold and the strictest error-elimination algorithm. A nonparametric unseen species model using Euler transformation provided a lower-bound estimate of total TCR beta diversity. TCRdb reworked the public reads: Q25 trimming with fastp, MiXCR clone assembly, productive beta chains retained. Identical CDR3 protein sequences are pooled into one entry, listed with their most common genes and DNA. The V and J calls shown here were made by TCRdb, not taken from the authors' results. The sample contains hundreds of thousands of distinct CDR3 sequences, approximately 21% of them found a single time. In total, the top ten clones hold roughly 3.4% of the sample.

The approximately 40 donors, aged about 6 to 100 years, were systemically healthy Caucasian individuals from Russia. Each donor gave 8.5 to 10 milliliters of peripheral blood, collected into EDTA-treated Vacutainer tubes. Ficoll-Paque density-gradient centrifugation was used to isolate PBMCs, with at least 6.5 million per sample. Trizol reagent was used to extract total RNA from the PBMCs, yielding at least 6 micrograms per sample. For every donor, flow cytometry on a PBMC aliquot measured the percentage of naive CD45RAhigh/CD27high T cells. Spanning cysteine to phenylalanine, the CDR3 consists of 13 amino acids. Kept here is only the CDR3 DNA, which spans 39 bases and is read in frame from base 1. CDR1 and CDR2 are drawn from the germline V gene: KGHDR, SFDVKD. V drops 5 bases and J drops 3 bases, leaving 7 bases in between. The sample belongs to a study of blood T cells in healthy people across ages (dated by TCRdb to about 2015). Regarding the research as a whole: Template switching captured roughly one uniquely barcoded TCR beta cDNA molecule per two T cells in model experiments. Age-related changes in TCR beta repertoire diversity were measured in the study by deep sequencing normalized with unique cDNA molecular identifiers. Donors were grouped into four age groups: young (average approximately 15 years), middle-aged (under 40), aged (around 66) and long-lived (about 90). To avoid experimental bias, donors of different ages were randomly spread across the sequencing lanes. Two additional independent replicas of 1 million unique cDNA reads from the same blood draw were analyzed for two donors (one aged 18 to 29 and one aged 80 or older).

Summary of the overall study and its limitations: Because donor CMV infection status was unknown, age-related changes in expanded clonotypes were potentially confounded. Estimates of total diversity from one million sequenced T cells were regarded as lower bounds and underestimates. Observed TCR beta diversity correlated strongly with the percentage of naive T cells measured by flow cytometry. As age increased, observed TCR beta diversity per million T cells dropped in a roughly linear way, and a significant reduction was already evident by age around 41. Compared with the aged group, the long-lived group had more naive CD4+ T cells, fewer expanded clones and increased TCR diversity, a pattern suggesting age selection. Conclusive comparison of naive and antigen-experienced compartments was prevented by the profiling of bulk unsorted PBMCs.

The receptor chain draws on TRBV24-1 and TRBJ2-1, with the D segment identity uncertain. Sequenced: blood. This receptor was identified in a man aged 65 to 85 in good health. This receptor carries the CDR3 CATSGGGYNEQFF. The DNA sequence is given as TGTGCCACCAGTGGAGGCGGCTACAATGAGCAGTTCTTC.